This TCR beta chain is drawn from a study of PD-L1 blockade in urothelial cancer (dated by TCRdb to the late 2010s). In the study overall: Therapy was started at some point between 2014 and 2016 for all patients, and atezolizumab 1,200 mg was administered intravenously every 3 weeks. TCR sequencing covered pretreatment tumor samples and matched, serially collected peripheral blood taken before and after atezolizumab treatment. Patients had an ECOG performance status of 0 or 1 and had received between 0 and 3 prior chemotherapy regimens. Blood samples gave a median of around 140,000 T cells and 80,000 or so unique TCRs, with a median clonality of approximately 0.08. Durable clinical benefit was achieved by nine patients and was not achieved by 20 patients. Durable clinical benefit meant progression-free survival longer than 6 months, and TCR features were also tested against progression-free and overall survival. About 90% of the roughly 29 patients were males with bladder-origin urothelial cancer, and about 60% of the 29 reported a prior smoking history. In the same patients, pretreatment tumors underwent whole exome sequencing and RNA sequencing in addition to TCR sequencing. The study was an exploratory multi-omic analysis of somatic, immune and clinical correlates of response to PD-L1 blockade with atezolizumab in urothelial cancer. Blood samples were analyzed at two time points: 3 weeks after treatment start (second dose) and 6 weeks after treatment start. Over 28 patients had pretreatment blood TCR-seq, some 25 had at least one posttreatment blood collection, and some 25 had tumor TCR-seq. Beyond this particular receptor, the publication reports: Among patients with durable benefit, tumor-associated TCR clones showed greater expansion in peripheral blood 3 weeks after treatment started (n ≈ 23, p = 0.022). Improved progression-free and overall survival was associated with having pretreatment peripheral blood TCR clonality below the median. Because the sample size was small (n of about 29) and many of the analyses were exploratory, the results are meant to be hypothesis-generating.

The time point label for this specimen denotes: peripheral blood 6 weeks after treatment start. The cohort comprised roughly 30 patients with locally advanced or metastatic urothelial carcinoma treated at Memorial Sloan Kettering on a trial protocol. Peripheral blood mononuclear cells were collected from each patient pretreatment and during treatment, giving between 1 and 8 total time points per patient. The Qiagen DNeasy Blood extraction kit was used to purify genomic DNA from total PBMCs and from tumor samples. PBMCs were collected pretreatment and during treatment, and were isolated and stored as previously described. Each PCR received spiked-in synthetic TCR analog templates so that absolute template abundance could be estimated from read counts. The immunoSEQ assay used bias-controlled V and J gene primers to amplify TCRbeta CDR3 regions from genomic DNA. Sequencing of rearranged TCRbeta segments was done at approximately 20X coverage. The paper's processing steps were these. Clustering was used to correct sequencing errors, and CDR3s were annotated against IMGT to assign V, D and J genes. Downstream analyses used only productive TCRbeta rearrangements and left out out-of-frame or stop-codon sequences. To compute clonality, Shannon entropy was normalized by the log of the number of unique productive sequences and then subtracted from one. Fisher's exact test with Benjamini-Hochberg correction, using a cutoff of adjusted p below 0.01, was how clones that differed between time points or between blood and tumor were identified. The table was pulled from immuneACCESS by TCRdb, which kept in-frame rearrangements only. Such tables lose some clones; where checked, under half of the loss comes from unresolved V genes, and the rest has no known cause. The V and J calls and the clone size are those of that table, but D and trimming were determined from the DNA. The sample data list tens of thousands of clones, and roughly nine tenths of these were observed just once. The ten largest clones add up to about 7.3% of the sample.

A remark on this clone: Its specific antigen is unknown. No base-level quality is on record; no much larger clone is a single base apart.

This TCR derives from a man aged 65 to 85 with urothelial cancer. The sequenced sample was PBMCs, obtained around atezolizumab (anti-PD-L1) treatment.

The DNA sequence is as follows: TGTGCCAGTAGTATGTGGCGGGACAGGGGTAGAGGCGGGGAGCTGTTTTTT. It encodes CASSMWRDRGRGGELFF. The rearranged chain carries TRBV19 and TRBJ2-2; 10 bases in the middle match TRBD1. The CDR3, from cysteine to phenylalanine, totals 17 residues. Kept here is only the CDR3 DNA, which spans 51 bases and is read in frame from base 1. The germline V end is reduced by 3 bases and the J end by 7 bases; junction bases left unmatched: 11. CDR1 and CDR2 (LNHDA, SQIVND) derive from the germline V gene (reference sequence).